This T cell receptor (beta chain) was obtained from a study of cytomegalovirus exposure and HLA in healthy donors. Findings of the study overall: Subsequent analysis of the 120 or so validation repertoires found a tendency for first-cohort TCR clusters to co-occur.

This table comes from immunoSEQ multiplex PCR, and its TCRdb copy is limited to in-frame clones, with some not included. The table lists hundreds of thousands of clones, 83% of them singletons. As to this clone: Its matching antigen is unknown.

Unmatched junction bases numbered 5, after V lost 5 bases and J lost 2 bases. The length of the CDR3 is 14 residues. Germline loops: CDR1 WNHNN, CDR2 SYGVQD (reference sequence). Sequenced sample: PBMCs. The rearrangement uses TRBV10-1 and TRBJ2-7; 8 positions agree with TRBD1. This receptor was taken from a woman between 18 and 30 years old in good health and CMV-seronegative. CDR3 sequence: CASSSGTGAYEQYF. DNA of the CDR3: TGCGCCAGCAGTTCCGGGACAGGCGCCTACGAGCAGTACTTC.